This TCR beta chain is drawn from a study of shared clonotypes between healthy human individuals. At the level of the study: Donors consisted of two women and a few men between 18 and 49.

A note on this clone: The antigen is not known.

Study-wide findings and caveats: Tissues were not sampled, only blood, and their repertoires likely differ. An expected dependence of interdonor clonotype sharing on sequencing depth was noted.

The protocol was immunoSEQ multiplex PCR, while the TCRdb copy is restricted to in-frame clones and leaves out a portion. This table holds some 2.1 million clones, about 95% found once. This CDR3 is 16 amino acids long. Trimming removed 0 bases from V and 3 bases from J, with 15 bases in between. CDR1 and CDR2 from the germline V gene are SGHDT and YYEEEE. CD8 cells regarded as naive lacked CD45RO, were positively chosen for CCR7, and omitted terminally differentiated effector memory CD45RA+ cells. Specimen: naive CD8+ T cells sorted from blood. This receptor was identified in a man younger than 35 in good health. The gene calls are TRBV5-6 and TRBJ1-1; tentative D call: TRBD1 (5 bases). The CDR3, as DNA: TGTGCCAGCAGCTTGGAAGGAGAGGGGAGGCACACTGAAGCTTTCTTT. Its protein product is CASSLEGEGRHTEAFF.